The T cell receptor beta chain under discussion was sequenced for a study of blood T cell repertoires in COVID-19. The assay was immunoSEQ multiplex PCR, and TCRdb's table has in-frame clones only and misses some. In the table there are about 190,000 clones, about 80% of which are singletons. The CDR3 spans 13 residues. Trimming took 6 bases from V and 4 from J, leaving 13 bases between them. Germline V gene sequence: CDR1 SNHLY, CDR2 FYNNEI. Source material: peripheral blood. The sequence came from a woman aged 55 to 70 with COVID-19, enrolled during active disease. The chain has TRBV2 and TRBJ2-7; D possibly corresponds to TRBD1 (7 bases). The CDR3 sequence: CASRTGRQYEQYF. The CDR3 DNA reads TGTGCCAGCAGGACAGGGAGGCAGTACGAGCAGTACTTC.